This is a list of T cell receptor beta chains from one sample in a study of Ad26.COV2.S vaccination and SARS-CoV-2 variants. Profiling relied on immunoSEQ multiplex PCR, and the TCRdb table lists in-frame clones only, not all of them. Here the sample spans about 680,000 clones, roughly 90% being singletons. The sequencing here drew on peripheral blood, taken in a trial of Ad26.COV2.S vaccine versus placebo. The receptor source for this set is a person between 18 and 65 years old who received the Ad26.COV2.S COVID-19 vaccine or a placebo. Both conserved end residues are part of each CDR3. D genes are given only for firm matches. Expanded clones are given a class, and other clones once, few, many or no size at all.

clone_size j_call v_call d_call cdr3_nt cdr3_aa
NA TRBJ1-3 TRBV18 TRBD1 TGTGCCAGCTCACCAAGGACAGGGGAAGAGGGTTCTGGAAACACCATATATTTT CASSPRTGEEGSGNTIYF
NA TRBJ1-4 TRBV18 NA TGTGCCAGCTCACCAGCCTGGAATGAAAAACTGTTTTTT CASSPAWNEKLFF
NA TRBJ1-4 TRBV4-3 NA TGCGCCAGCAGCCGGGGCTCTCGGGACCCGAAGAGGGAACTGTTTTTT CASSRGSRDPKRELFF
many TRBJ1-2 TRBV30 TRBD1 TGTGCCTGGCAGGGGGCGCGTTATGGCTACACCTTC CAWQGARYGYTF
NA TRBJ1-5 TRBV12-3/TRBV12-4 NA TGTGCCAGCAGTTTTGTGGGTAGTCAGCCCCAGCATTTT CASSFVGSQPQHF
NA TRBJ1-2 TRBV4-1 NA TGCGCCAGCAGCCGGCCGAGTTTCTCGACCCTCGCTGGCTACACCTTC CASSRPSFSTLAGYTF
NA TRBJ2-7 TRBV7-8 NA TGTGCCAGCAGCTTAGCGCCTACAGGAAAAATTTCCTACGAGCAGTACTTC CASSLAPTGKISYEQYF
NA TRBJ2-1 TRBV7-9 NA TGTGCCAGCAGCTTAGTAAGGACTCTAAATGAGCAGTTCTTC CASSLVRTLNEQFF
NA TRBJ1-2 TRBV5-4 TRBD1 TGTGCCAGCAGCCCCGGACAGGCAGCCTATGGCTACACCTTC CASSPGQAAYGYTF
NA TRBJ2-3 TRBV4-3 NA TGCGCCAGCATCAAGGGGGTGTCGGGTACTAGCACAGATACGCAGTATTTT CASIKGVSGTSTDTQYF
NA TRBJ2-5 TRBV10-1 NA TGCGCCAGCAGTGGGGACGGCGGCTATGAGACCCAGTACTTC CASSGDGGYETQYF
NA TRBJ1-1 TRBV5-1 TRBD1 TGCGCCAGCAGTACCCGGACAGGGTATCATTTCACTGAAGCTTTCTTT CASSTRTGYHFTEAFF
NA TRBJ2-5 TRBV11-2 NA TGTGCCAGCAGCTTAGTCGGCGGCTACCAAGAGACCCAGTACTTC CASSLVGGYQETQYF
NA TRBJ2-1 TRBV9 NA TGTGCCAGCAGTCCACCCACCTACAATGAGCAGTTCTTC CASSPPTYNEQFF
NA TRBJ1-1 TRBV30 NA TGTGCCTGGAATCGTGGAAGGGAAGCTTTCTTT CAWNRGREAFF
NA TRBJ1-1 TRBV6-6 TRBD1 TGTGCCAGCAGGGAGGGACAGGTAGTTTCTTTCTTT CASREGQVVSFF
NA TRBJ1-6 TRBV2 NA TGTGCCAGCAGTGAATACGCCTCACCCCTCCACTTT CASSEYASPLHF
NA TRBJ1-3 TRBV19 NA TGTGCCAGTAGTGGATGGGGGAGCACCATATATTTT CASSGWGSTIYF
NA TRBJ2-3 TRBV14 NA TGTGCCAGCAGCCAATCCTTCACAGATACGCAGTATTTT CASSQSFTDTQYF
NA TRBJ2-5 TRBV4-3 TRBD2 TGCGCCAGCAGCCAAGATGCCGGGACTAGGGGGGAGACCCAGTACTTC CASSQDAGTRGETQYF
NA TRBJ2-2 TRBV12-3/TRBV12-4 NA TGTGCCAGCTCCAGATGGACCGGGGAGCTGTTTTTT CASSRWTGELFF
NA TRBJ2-3 TRBV10-3 NA TGTGCCACGTTGCCGGGACGGATAATCACAGATACGCAGTATTTT CATLPGRIITDTQYF
NA TRBJ2-7 TRBV29-1 TRBD2 TGCAGCGTTGAAATCGGCGGGAGGGGTAGTGGCGAGCAGTACTTC CSVEIGGRGSGEQYF
NA TRBJ2-1 TRBV4-2 TRBD2 TGTGCCAGCACCCCGGGGGGCAATGAGCAGTTCTTC CASTPGGNEQFF
NA TRBJ2-7 TRBV6-5 NA TGTGTCACGGGTAGCTCCTACGAGCAGTACTTC CVTGSSYEQYF
NA TRBJ2-7 TRBV6-5 TRBD1 TGTGCCAGCGGAGGGACAGGGGGTTCCTACGAGCAGTACTTC CASGGTGGSYEQYF
NA TRBJ1-4 TRBV7-2 TRBD1 TGTGCCAGCAGCAGGGACAGGGGCCATGAAAAACTGTTTTTT CASSRDRGHEKLFF
NA TRBJ2-5 TRBV7-9 NA TGTGCCAGCAGCTCACAGACCCAGGGACAAGAGACCCAGTACTTC CASSSQTQGQETQYF
NA TRBJ1-6 TRBV6-5 NA TGTGCCAGCAGTTACGACAGATATAATTCACCCCTCCACTTT CASSYDRYNSPLHF
few TRBJ1-6 TRBV3-1/TRBV3-2 TRBD1 TGTGCCAGCAGCCAGGCCACAGGGGCTAGCTCCTATAATTCACCCCTCCACTTT CASSQATGASSYNSPLHF
NA TRBJ1-2 TRBV9 NA TGTGCCAGCAGCGCAACCGGTGTTGTATACCAGGGGTATGGCTACACCTTC CASSATGVVYQGYGYTF
NA TRBJ1-4 TRBV6-1 NA TGTGCCAGCAGTGAACCGGGACATGGGAGCGAAAAACTGTTTTTT CASSEPGHGSEKLFF
NA TRBJ2-1 TRBV7-9 TRBD2 TGTGCCAGCAGCAGGGGGACTAGCTACGATGAGCAGTTCTTC CASSRGTSYDEQFF
NA TRBJ2-5 TRBV7-6 NA TGTGCCAGCACCTTTACCCCCCTACTGGCCCAAGAGACCCAGTACTTC CASTFTPLLAQETQYF
NA TRBJ2-1 TRBV10-3 NA TGTGCCATCAGTGGCGGCTACAATGAGCAGTTCTTC CAISGGYNEQFF
once TRBJ2-5 TRBV6-5 TRBD2 TGTGCCAGCAGCGGGGGAGGGGCTGGGAAAGAGACCCAGTACTTC CASSGGGAGKETQYF
NA TRBJ1-3 TRBV27 NA TGTGCCAGCAGTTTATCCGGGGGGTTGAAAAACACCATATATTTT CASSLSGGLKNTIYF
NA TRBJ2-2 TRBV7-6 NA TGTGCCAGCAGACCTAACCCGAACACCGGGGAGCTGTTTTTT CASRPNPNTGELFF
NA TRBJ1-2 TRBV2 NA TGTGCCAGCAGTGAGACCTTCTTCTACTCCCTAAGAGGCGGCTACACCTTC CASSETFFYSLRGGYTF
NA TRBJ1-1 TRBV4-3 NA TGCGCCAGCGAAAGGGGGGCACGGACTGAAGCTTTCTTT CASERGARTEAFF
NA TRBJ2-7 TRBV19 NA TGTGCCAGCGGCGAGGGGCCAGCGGCGGGGCAGTACTTC CASGEGPAAGQYF
NA TRBJ2-3 TRBV20-1 NA TGCAGTGCTAGTGTGGGAGAAGGGGGCACAGATACGCAGTATTTT CSASVGEGGTDTQYF
NA TRBJ2-7 TRBV10-2 NA TGCGCCACCCGAGACTACGAGCAGTACTTC CATRDYEQYF
NA TRBJ1-3 TRBV9 TRBD1 TGTGCCAGCACTCCAGCCGGGACAGCCGGAAACACCATATATTTT CASTPAGTAGNTIYF
NA TRBJ2-7 TRBV9 NA TGTGCCAGCAGCGTACCCACTTACTCCTACGAGCAGTACTTC CASSVPTYSYEQYF
NA TRBJ2-1 TRBV19 TRBD2 TGTGCCAGTAGTCGGGGGGACTTTTACTACAATGAGCAGTTCTTC CASSRGDFYYNEQFF
NA TRBJ1-4 TRBV29-1 NA TGCAGCGTTGGGGGGACTGCGACAACTAATGAAAAACTGTTTTTT CSVGGTATTNEKLFF
few TRBJ2-2 TRBV7-2 NA TGTGCCAGCAGCTTAGAGGGGATCACCGGGGAGCTGTTTTTT CASSLEGITGELFF